This T cell receptor (beta chain) was recorded in a study of memory CD4+ T cells and cytomegalovirus serostatus (dated 2019 in TCRdb). Turning to the overall study: A total of roughly 35 healthy Belgian adults, of whom 9 were CMV seropositive and some 25 were CMV seronegative, were included in the cohort. To replicate a published TCR-based CMV serostatus classifier, the researchers sequenced the CD4+ memory TCRbeta repertoires of a Belgian cohort whose cytomegalovirus serostatus was known.

A FACSAria II was used to sort memory CD4+ T cells, defined as single viable CD3+CD4+CD8-CD45RO+ cells. CMV serostatus was determined with a Roche Elecsys assay detecting serum IgG against CMV pp150, pp28, p38 and p52. Once the samples were thawed, total CD4+ T cells were enriched through positive selection using CD4 magnetic microbeads. The samples came from a separate study whose specific focus was interrogating the CD4+ T cell memory repertoire. Peripheral blood mononuclear cells were isolated and cryopreserved following standard operating procedures; serum was stored at -80 °C. The staining relied on CD3-PerCP (BW264/56), CD4-APC (RPA-T4), CD45RO-PE (UCHT1) and CD8-Pacific Orange (3B5) antibodies, and Sytox blue was used to exclude non-viable cells. The Quick-DNA Microprep Kit was used to extract genomic DNA from the sorted cells. Amplification of TCRbeta DNA was done with the immunoSEQ hsTCRbeta kit, following the protocol from the manufacturer. TCRbeta libraries were sequenced on an Illumina MiSeq instrument. For the original study's pipeline: Once out-of-frame sequences had been removed, 2,200,000 or so distinct TCRbeta sequences were left, which works out to an average of roughly 72,000 per individual. Each individual was scored by the count of fewer than 200 previously reported CMV-associated TCRbeta sequences and the total productive distinct TCRbeta count. A beta-binomial model was reimplemented in Python, and scikit-learn random forests with default parameters were trained on US cohort data. Classifier performance on the Belgian cohort was summarized as median AUC with percentile confidence intervals over 10,000 bootstrap iterations. TCRdb retrieved this table from immuneACCESS and kept in-frame rearrangements only. Not all clones are present; in checked studies, unresolved V genes account for under half, and no reason is known for the remainder. V, J and clone size are those of that table, while D and trimming were read from the DNA. Present in this sample are about 50,000 clones, around 82% of which were seen just once. The biggest ten clones account for approximately 0.7% of the sample.

General findings and caveats noted by the study authors: Only CD4+CD45RO+ memory cells were sequenced, in contrast to the original study, which included naive and memory CD4+ and CD8+ populations. Among the 150 or so previously reported CMV-associated TCRbeta sequences, some 69 showed up in the CD4+ memory repertoires, with each one found in between one and five individuals. On the Belgian cohort, the classifier built on the original framework reached a median bootstrapped AUC of roughly 0.94, with a 95% CI of 0.76-1.00. The results were interpreted as suggesting that the CMV-associated TCR signature is largely present in the CD4+ memory repertoire. CMV serostatus prediction reached a median bootstrapped AUC of 0.95 with the original framework and just under 0.92 with a US-trained random forest.

Notes on this clone: It has no known antigen specificity. Base-call qualities are not available, and no considerably larger clone is one nucleotide away.

This TCR came from an adult in good health and CMV-seronegative. Sample: memory CD4+ T cells from blood.

CDR3 protein: CASSLYDSGQSEYEQYF. The nucleotide sequence is given as TGTGCCAGCAGCTTATACGATTCGGGACAATCGGAATACGAGCAGTACTTC. The chain couples TRBV7-2 to TRBJ2-7, with a weak D call of TRBD1 (6 bases match). The CDR3 holds 17 amino acids from the cysteine to the phenylalanine. Only the CDR3 portion is preserved as DNA: 51 bases, with reading frame beginning at the first base. Sequences SGHTA (CDR1) and FQGNSA (CDR2) are obtained from the germline V gene. V loses 2 bases of germline sequence and J loses 4 bases, and the interval between the two ends is 21 bases.